This TCR beta chain derives from a study of control samples from healthy donors and cancer patients. Assay: immunoSEQ multiplex PCR; the TCRdb copy retains only in-frame clones and omits some. The sample includes some 150,000 clones, around 94% seen only once; the top ten take 13% to 15%. For this clone: A junction boundary mismatches the germline segment, possibly from a read error.

The sample taken for sequencing was PBMCs. This TCR was sampled from a man between 60 and 75 years old with colorectal cancer.

The CDR3 sequence is CASRDRGEMTF. CDR3 DNA sequence: TGTGCCAGTCGGGACAGGGGAGAAATGACATTC. The rearrangement uses TRBV19 and TRBJ2-7; 10 bases fit TRBD1. Germline CDR1 LNHDA, CDR2 SQIVND (reference sequence). The CDR3 has 11 amino acids.